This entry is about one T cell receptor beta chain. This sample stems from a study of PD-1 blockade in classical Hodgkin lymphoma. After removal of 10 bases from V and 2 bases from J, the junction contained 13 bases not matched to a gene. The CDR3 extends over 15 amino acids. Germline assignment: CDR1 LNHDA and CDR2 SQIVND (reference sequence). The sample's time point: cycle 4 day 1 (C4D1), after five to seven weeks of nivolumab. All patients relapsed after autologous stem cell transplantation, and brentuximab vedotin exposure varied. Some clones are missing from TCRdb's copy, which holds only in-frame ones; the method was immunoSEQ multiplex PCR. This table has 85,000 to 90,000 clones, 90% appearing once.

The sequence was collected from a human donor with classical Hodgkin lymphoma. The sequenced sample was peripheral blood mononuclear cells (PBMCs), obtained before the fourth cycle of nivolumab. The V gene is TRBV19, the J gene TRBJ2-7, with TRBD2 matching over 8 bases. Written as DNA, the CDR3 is TGTGCCACCTCGTCGGGAGGGGGAGGAACCTACGAGCAGTACTTC. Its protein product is CATSSGGGGTYEQYF.